These 20 T cell receptor beta chains were all obtained from the same sample, sequenced in a study of spatial heterogeneity in lung cancer. TCRdb re-derived calls from the 5' RACE reads in MiXCR, one entry per CDR3 protein. The sample has approximately 6,900 distinct CDR3 sequences; 3% to 4.5% are singletons. As for time point: sample taken at primary tumor resection. TCRs were sequenced from unsorted whole RNA of tumor, nontumor lung or PBMC. Sequences were derived from normal lung tissue next to the tumor, sampled at surgery. These TCRs come from a female donor with early-stage non-small cell lung cancer.

This clonotype was seen repeatedly, ten times or more. This beta chain is off target for a library built for alpha chains, so its abundance means little. V is TRBV10-3 and J is TRBJ1-1, with D perhaps TRBD1 (5 bases). This CDR3 is 14 amino acids long. Germline V gene lookup returns CDR1 ENHRY and CDR2 SYGVKD. V lost 0 bases to trimming and J lost 7 bases, with 12 bases between them. The CDR3 spells CAISESGGGVEAFF. The DNA for the CDR3 is TGTGCCATCAGTGAGTCGGGGGGAGGAGTTGAAGCTTTCTTT.

This clonotype was found many times. Being off target in a library aimed at alpha chains, this beta chain has a size of little meaning. The chain joins TRBV7-6 to TRBJ1-5; D not certain. Germline V CDR1 and CDR2: SGHVS, FNYEAQ. The CDR3 length is 15 residues. The V end was cut by 4 bases, the J end by 0 bases, with 10 bases between. Here the CDR3 DNA reads TGTGCCAGCAGCTCGTACAGCGGTAGCAATCAGCCCCAGCATTTT. This translates into CASSSYSGSNQPQHF.

On this clonotype: This beta chain represents an off-target read in a library built for alpha chains; its size is of limited meaning. The rearrangement joins TRBV7-2 to TRBJ1-4; tentatively, D is TRBD1 (6 bases). The germline V gene has CDR1 SGHTA and CDR2 FQGNSA. V was clipped by 0 bases and J by 6 bases, with 8 bases between them. This CDR3 region has 14 residues. The CDR3 loop reads CASSLAGGYEKLFF. Here the CDR3 DNA reads TGTGCCAGCAGCTTAGCCGGGGGCTATGAAAAACTGTTTTTT.

This clonotype was observed many times. For a library built for alpha chains, this beta chain is a stray read; little rests on its size. The V gene is TRBV7-2, the J gene TRBJ1-2; D is perhaps TRBD1 (6 bases). CDR1 is SGHTA, CDR2 FQGNSA, per germline. Trimming left V 1 base short and J 3 bases short, with 12 bases between. CDR3 length: 15 residues. CDR3 amino acids: CASSLVGAQDYGYTF. CDR3 in DNA: TGTGCCAGCAGCTTAGTGGGGGCGCAGGACTATGGCTACACCTTC. The complete variable domain, with remaining parts taken from reference TRBV7-2 and TRBJ1-2, reads GAGVSQSPSNKVTEKGKDVELRCDPISGHTALYWYRQSLGQGLEFLIYFQGNSAPDKSGLPSDRFSAERTGGSVSTLTIQRTQQEDSAVYLCASSLVGAQDYGYTFGSGTRLTVV.

This clonotype was detected ten times or more. This beta chain lies outside the target of a library built for alpha chains; its clone size means little. The chain employs TRBV6-5 and TRBJ2-3; D remains unclear. With 2 bases removed from V and 2 bases from J, the gap between germline ends came to 8 bases. The CDR3 loop spans 14 amino acids. Germline V gene sequence: CDR1 MNHEY, CDR2 SVGAGI. CDR3 DNA sequence: TGTGCCAGCAGTTACACTGGACCCACAGATACGCAGTATTTT. Translated: CASSYTGPTDTQYF.

This clonotype counts as medium-sized. Because the library targeted alpha chains, this beta chain is an off-target read whose size means little. V gene TRBV5-4 combines with J gene TRBJ1-4; D gene unclear. Germline CDR1 SGHNT, CDR2 YYREEE (reference sequence). The CDR3 length is 13 residues. V gave up 4 bases and J gave up 6 bases, with 10 bases separating them. CDR3 amino acids: CASSLWGDEKLFF. The CDR3 DNA follows: TGTGCCAGCAGCCTGTGGGGAGATGAAAAACTGTTTTTT.

Comment on this clonotype: This beta chain lies outside the target of a library built for alpha chains; its clone size means little. The V gene is TRBV5-1, the J gene TRBJ2-5, with D unresolved. The ends were cut back, 3 bases at V and 3 bases at J, with 3 bases in the middle. The CDR3 has 11 residues. Per the germline V gene, CDR1 is SGHRS and CDR2 is YFSETQ. DNA of the CDR3: TGCGCCAGCAGCTCCAAAGAGACCCAGTACTTC. This sequence encodes CASSSKETQYF.

On this clonotype: For a library built for alpha chains, this beta chain is a stray read; little rests on its size. V and J are TRBV29-1 and TRBJ2-1; no clear D gene. Germline V CDR1 and CDR2: SQVTM, ANQGSEA. The V end was cut by 3 bases, the J end by 8 bases, with 11 bases between. This CDR3 is built from 12 residues. CDR3 coding DNA: TGCAGCGTTGAGGACCCCATTGATGAGCAGTTCTTC. Residues: CSVEDPIDEQFF.

This clonotype has ten or more counts. Because this beta chain is a stray read in a library intended to capture alpha chains, its abundance should not be given much weight. The J gene is TRBJ2-7, the V gene TRBV6-5; no definite D call. The V end was cut by 2 bases, the J end by 6 bases, with 8 bases between. Germline V gene lookup returns CDR1 MNHEY and CDR2 SVGAGI. The CDR3 has 12 residues. The CDR3 nucleotides read TGTGCCAGCAGTTACGGGATTAGCGAGCAGTACTTC. Translation: CASSYGISEQYF.

This clonotype has at least ten counts. This beta chain appears as a stray read in a library generated for alpha chains; its size is not informative. V usage is TRBV7-9 and J usage is TRBJ2-2; D might be TRBD1 (6 bases). Trimming left V 5 bases short and J 3 bases short, with 13 bases between. From germline, CDR1 is SEHNR and CDR2 FQNEAQ (reference sequence). The CDR3 has 15 residues. DNA for the CDR3: TGTGCCAGCAGCACTTGGGACACCTACACCGGGGAGCTGTTTTTT. Amino acid sequence: CASSTWDTYTGELFF.

This clonotype was seen repeatedly, ten times or more. The library was built for alpha chains, so this beta chain is an off-target read and its size means little. The chain combines TRBV20-1 with TRBJ2-3; no clear D gene. Germline V CDR1 and CDR2: DFQATT, SNEGSKA (reference sequence). The CDR3 contains 12 residues. The CDR3 reads CRAGENTDTQYF. The CDR3 nucleotides are TGCAGGGCCGGAGAAAACACAGATACGCAGTATTTT.

Within the sample, this clonotype is medium-sized. Because the library targeted alpha chains, this beta chain is an off-target read whose size means little. V and J are TRBV28 and TRBJ2-7; no clear D. Germline CDR1 and CDR2: MDHEN and SYDVKM. The CDR3 loop spans 12 amino acids. V was cut by 8 bases and J by 8 bases, with 16 bases left in between. The DNA for the CDR3 is TGTGCCAGCTTCAGTCCCCTAGGAAAGCAGTACTTC. It specifies CASFSPLGKQYF.

This clonotype appeared many times. This beta chain appears as a stray read in a library generated for alpha chains; its size is not informative. This sequence joins TRBV7-3 and TRBJ1-3; no reliable D call. V lost 5 bases and J lost 4, with 9 bases in between. This CDR3 contains 13 residues. Germline CDR1 and CDR2: SGHTA and FQGTGA. Written as DNA, the CDR3 is TGTGCCAGCAGCCGTCCCCCAGGAAACACCATATATTTT. Amino acid sequence: CASSRPPGNTIYF.

By proportion, this clonotype is medium-sized. For a library built for alpha chains, this beta chain is a stray read; little rests on its size. Here the CDR3 reads CASSLAYSEQYF. CDR3 sequence (DNA): TGCGCCAGCAGCTTGGCCTATTCCGAGCAGTACTTC. The rearrangement joins TRBV5-1 to TRBJ2-7, with D unclear. CDR3 length equals 12 residues. Germline V gives CDR1 SGHRS, CDR2 YFSETQ. V lost 0 bases and J 6 bases, leaving 7 bases between the germline ends.

Ten or more counts support this clonotype. This beta chain is an unintended read in a library built for alpha chains; its size means little. The J gene is TRBJ2-2, the V gene TRBV2, with D perhaps matching TRBD1 or TRBD2 (7 bases each). The CDR3 runs 15 residues. V was pared by 1 base and J by 4 bases, with 10 bases between. The germline V gene encodes CDR1 SNHLY and CDR2 FYNNEI. The CDR3 loop reads CASSEVRGGTGELFF. The CDR3 nucleotides are TGTGCCAGCAGTGAAGTCAGGGGGGGCACCGGGGAGCTGTTTTTT.

This clonotype was detected ten times or more. Because this beta chain is a stray read in a library intended to capture alpha chains, its abundance should not be given much weight. The chain recombines TRBV27 with TRBJ1-1, with unresolved D. CDR1 and CDR2 (germline): MNHEY, SMNVEV (reference sequence). Trimming removed 6 bases at V and 2 bases at J, with 4 bases between. The CDR3 spans 11 residues. DNA for the CDR3: TGTGCCAGCAGGGGCAACACTGAAGCTTTCTTT. Translating gives CASRGNTEAFF.

This clonotype was counted many times. The library was prepared for alpha chains; this beta chain is a stray read, so its frequency means little. V gene TRBV4-3 combines with J gene TRBJ1-6; D is unresolved. V was shortened by 0 bases and J by 9 bases, with 6 bases between the two germline ends. CDR3 length: 13 amino acids. CDR1 is LGHNA, CDR2 YSLEER, per germline. The CDR3 here is CASSQDGSSPLHF. The DNA of the CDR3 is TGCGCCAGCAGCCAAGATGGAAGTTCACCCCTCCACTTT.

Remarks on this clonotype: With a much larger clone just one base away, this may be a read error. This beta chain slipped into a library made for alpha chains as a stray read, so its size is not meaningful. This rearrangement joins TRBV7-9 to TRBJ1-2; D possibly corresponds to TRBD1 (6 bases). Germline CDR1 is SEHNR and CDR2 is FQNEAQ (reference sequence). Trimming left V 11 bases short and J 0 bases short, with 10 bases between. There are 12 residues in the CDR3. As DNA, the CDR3 is TGTGCCGTAGACAGGACTAACTATGGCTACACCTTC. Encoded protein: CAVDRTNYGYTF. The full variable domain, in which reference TRBV7-9 and TRBJ1-2 provide the parts outside the CDR3, is DTGVSQNPRHKITKRGQNVTFRCDPISEHNRLYWYRQTLGQGPEFLTYFQNEAQLEKSRLLSDRFSAERPKGSFSTLEIQRTEQGDSAMYLCAVDRTNYGYTFGSGTRLTVV.

This clonotype is judged medium-sized. This beta chain represents an off-target read in a library built for alpha chains; its size is of limited meaning. The chain joins TRBV5-1 to TRBJ2-7; TRBD2 agrees at 8 bases. V trimming: 4 bases; J trimming: 5 bases; junction bases outside the gene matches: 11. The CDR3 consists of 15 residues. Germline V gene data show CDR1 as SGHRS and CDR2 as YFSETQ. The CDR3 coding sequence is TGCGCCAGCAGCGCGTCAGTAGCGGGGAGCGACGAGCAGTACTTC. As protein: CASSASVAGSDEQYF.

In this sample, this clonotype turned up many times. Because the library targeted alpha chains, this beta chain is an off-target read whose size means little. The chain couples TRBV7-3 to TRBJ2-3; D remains unclear. V shed 5 bases and J shed 2 bases, with 8 bases lying between them. Germline V gene data show CDR1 as SGHTA and CDR2 as FQGTGA. The CDR3 consists of 13 residues. The CDR3 bases are TGTGCCAGCAGCCTCTTAAACACAGATACGCAGTATTTT. Encoded protein: CASSLLNTDTQYF.